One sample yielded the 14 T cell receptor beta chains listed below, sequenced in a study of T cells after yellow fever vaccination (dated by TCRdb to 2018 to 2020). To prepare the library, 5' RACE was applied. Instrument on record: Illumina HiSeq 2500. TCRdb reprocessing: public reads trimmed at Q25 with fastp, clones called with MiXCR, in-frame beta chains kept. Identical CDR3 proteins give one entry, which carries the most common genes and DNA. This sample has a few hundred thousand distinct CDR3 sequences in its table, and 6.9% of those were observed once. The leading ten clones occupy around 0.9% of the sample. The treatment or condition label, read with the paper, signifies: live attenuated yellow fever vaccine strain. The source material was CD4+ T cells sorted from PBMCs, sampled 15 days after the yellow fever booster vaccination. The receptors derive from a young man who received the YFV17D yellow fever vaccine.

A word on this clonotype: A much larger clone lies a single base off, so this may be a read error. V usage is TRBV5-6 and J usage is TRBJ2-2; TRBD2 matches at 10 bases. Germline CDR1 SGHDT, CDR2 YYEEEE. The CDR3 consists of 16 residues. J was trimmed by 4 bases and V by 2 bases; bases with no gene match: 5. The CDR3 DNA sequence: TGTGCCAGCAGCTTACCAGCGGGAGGGCCCACCGGGGAGCTGTTTTTT. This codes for CASSLPAGGPTGELFF.

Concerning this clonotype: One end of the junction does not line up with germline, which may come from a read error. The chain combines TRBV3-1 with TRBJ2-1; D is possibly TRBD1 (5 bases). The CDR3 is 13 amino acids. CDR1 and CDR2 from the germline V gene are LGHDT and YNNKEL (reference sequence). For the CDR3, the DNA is TGTACCAGCAGCCTCCAGGGTATCGATGAGCAGTTCTTC. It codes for CTSSLQGIDEQFF.

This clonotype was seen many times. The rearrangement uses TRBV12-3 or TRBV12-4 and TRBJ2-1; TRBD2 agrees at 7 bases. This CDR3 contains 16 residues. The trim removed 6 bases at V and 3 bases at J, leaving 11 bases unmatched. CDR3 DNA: TGTGCCAGCAGGTCGAACCGGCGGGGGAACTACAATGAGCAGTTCTTC. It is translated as CASRSNRRGNYNEQFF.

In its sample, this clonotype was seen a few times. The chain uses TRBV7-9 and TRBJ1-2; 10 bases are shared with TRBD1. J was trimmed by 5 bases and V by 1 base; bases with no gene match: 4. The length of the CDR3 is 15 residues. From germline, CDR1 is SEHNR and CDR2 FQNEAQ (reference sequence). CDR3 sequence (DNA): TGTGCCAGCAGCTTAGGAGACAGGGGGCTTTATGGCTACACCTTC. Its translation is CASSLGDRGLYGYTF.

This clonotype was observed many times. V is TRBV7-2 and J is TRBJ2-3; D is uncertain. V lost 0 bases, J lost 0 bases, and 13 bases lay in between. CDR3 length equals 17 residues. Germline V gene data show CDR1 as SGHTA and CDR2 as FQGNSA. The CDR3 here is CASSLARLVVSTDTQYF. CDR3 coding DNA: TGTGCCAGCAGCTTAGCAAGGTTGGTCGTGAGCACAGATACGCAGTATTTT.

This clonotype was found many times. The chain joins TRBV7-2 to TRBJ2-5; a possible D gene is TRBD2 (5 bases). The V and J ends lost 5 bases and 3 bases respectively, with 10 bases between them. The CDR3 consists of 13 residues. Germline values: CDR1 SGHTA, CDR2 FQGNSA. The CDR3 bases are TGTGCCAGCAGCCTTACTAGAGAAGAGACCCAGTACTTC. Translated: CASSLTREETQYF.

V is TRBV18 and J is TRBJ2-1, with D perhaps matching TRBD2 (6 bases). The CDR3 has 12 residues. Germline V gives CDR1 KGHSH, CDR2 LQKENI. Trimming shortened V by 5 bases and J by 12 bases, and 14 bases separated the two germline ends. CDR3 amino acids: CASSSREQGQFF. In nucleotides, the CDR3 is TGTGCCAGCTCATCTCGGGAGCAGGGGCAGTTCTTC.

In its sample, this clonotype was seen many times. The CDR3 is CASTPSGTAAYEQYF. The CDR3 DNA follows: TGTGCCAGCACTCCATCCGGGACAGCAGCTTACGAGCAGTACTTC. The V gene is TRBV9, the J gene TRBJ2-7; 7 positions agree with TRBD1. The CDR3 contains 15 residues. V dropped 6 bases and J dropped 4; count of bases not matched to a gene: 13. Germline CDR1 reads SGDLS; CDR2 reads YYNGEE.

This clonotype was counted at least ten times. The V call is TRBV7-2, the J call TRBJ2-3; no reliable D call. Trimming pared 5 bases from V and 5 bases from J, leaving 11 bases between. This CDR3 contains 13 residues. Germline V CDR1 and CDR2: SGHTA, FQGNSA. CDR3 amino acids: CASSRSGQDTQYF. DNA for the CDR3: TGTGCCAGCAGCCGATCTGGGCAAGATACGCAGTATTTT.

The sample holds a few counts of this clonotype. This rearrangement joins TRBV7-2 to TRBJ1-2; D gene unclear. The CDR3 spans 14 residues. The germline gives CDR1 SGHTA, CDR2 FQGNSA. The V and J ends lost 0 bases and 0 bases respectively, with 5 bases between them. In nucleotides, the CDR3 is TGTGCCAGCAGCTTAGCCCAGCCTAACTATGGCTACACCTTC. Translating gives CASSLAQPNYGYTF.

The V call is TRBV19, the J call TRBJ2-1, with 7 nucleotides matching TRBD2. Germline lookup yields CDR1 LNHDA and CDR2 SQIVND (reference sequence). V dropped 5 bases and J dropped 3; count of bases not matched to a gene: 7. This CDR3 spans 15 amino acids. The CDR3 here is CASSLRAGFYNEQFF. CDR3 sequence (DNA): TGTGCCAGTAGTCTCCGAGCGGGATTCTACAATGAGCAGTTCTTC.

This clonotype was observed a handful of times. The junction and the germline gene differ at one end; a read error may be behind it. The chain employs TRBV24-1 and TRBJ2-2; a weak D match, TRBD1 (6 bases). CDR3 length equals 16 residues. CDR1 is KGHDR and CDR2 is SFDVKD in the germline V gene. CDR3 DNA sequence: TGTGTCACCAGTGGGTCTACAGGGACGTCCACCGGGGAGCTGTTTTTT. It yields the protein CVTSGSTGTSTGELFF.

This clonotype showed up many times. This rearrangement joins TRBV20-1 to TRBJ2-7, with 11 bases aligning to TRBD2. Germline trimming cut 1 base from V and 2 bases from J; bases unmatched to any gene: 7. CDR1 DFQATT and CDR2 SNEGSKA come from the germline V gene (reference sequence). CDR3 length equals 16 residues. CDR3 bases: TGCAGTGCTAGAGGGGGCACTAGCGGGAGTGCCTACGAGCAGTACTTC. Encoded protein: CSARGGTSGSAYEQYF.

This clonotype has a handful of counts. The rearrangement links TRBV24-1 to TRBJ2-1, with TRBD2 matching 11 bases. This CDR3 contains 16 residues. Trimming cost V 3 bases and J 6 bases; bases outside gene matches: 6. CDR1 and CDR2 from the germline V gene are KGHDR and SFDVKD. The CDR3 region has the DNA TGTGCCACCAGTGATCCCCTAGCGGGAGGACCCAATGAGCAGTTCTTC. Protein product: CATSDPLAGGPNEQFF.